This T cell receptor (beta chain) was documented in a study of technical replicates of blood from several donors. V was clipped by 3 bases and J by 5 bases; unmatched bases: 7. Germline CDR1 is SEHNR and CDR2 is FQNEAQ (reference sequence). The CDR3 sequence is 15 residues long. The protocol was immunoSEQ multiplex PCR, while the TCRdb copy is restricted to in-frame clones and leaves out a portion. The sample carries some 77,000 clones, 92% recorded once. The chain links TRBV7-9 to TRBJ2-1, with 7 nucleotides matching TRBD1. Sequenced sample: T cells isolated from PBMCs. This sequence originates from a human donor in good health. CDR3 loop: CASSFTGASHNEQFF. The CDR3 nucleotides read TGTGCCAGCAGCTTTACAGGGGCTTCCCACAATGAGCAGTTCTTC.